The 20 T cell receptor beta chains given below trace back to one sample, sequenced in a study of STAT5B mutations in CD4+ large granular lymphocyte leukemia. Repertoires were generated with immunoSEQ multiplex PCR, while TCRdb's copy carries only in-frame clones and drops some. The table shows nearly 45,000 clones, with around 85% occurring only once. Sequenced material: CD4+ T cells from blood buffy coats. These receptors were obtained from a human donor in good health.

The CDR3 loop is CASSHVSGGTDTQYF. The CDR3 nucleotides read TGTGCCAGCAGCCATGTAAGCGGTGGCACAGATACGCAGTATTTT. The V gene is TRBV4-2, the J gene TRBJ2-3; D perhaps matches TRBD2 (5 bases). V shed 3 bases and J shed 1 base, with 11 bases lying between them. Looked up from germline, CDR1 is LGHNA and CDR2 is YNFKEQ. CDR3 length: 15 residues.

The J gene is TRBJ2-3, the V gene TRBV6-1, with D tentatively TRBD1 (8 bases). The CDR3 extends over 15 amino acids. V was clipped by 6 bases and J by 0 bases, with 13 bases between them. The germline CDR1 and CDR2 sequences are MNHNS and SASEGT. CDR3 region: CASSGRTGSTDTQYF. The DNA for the CDR3 is TGTGCCAGCAGCGGGAGGACAGGGAGCACAGATACGCAGTATTTT.

The chain combines TRBV6-5 with TRBJ2-4; D gene uncertain. The germline V gene has CDR1 MNHEY and CDR2 SVGAGI. This CDR3 is 11 amino acids long. The ends were cut back, 2 bases at V and 4 bases at J, with 0 bases in the middle. CDR3 DNA sequence: TGTGCCAGCAGTTACAAAAACATTCAGTACTTC. Translating gives CASSYKNIQYF.

A single count supports this clone. The rearrangement uses TRBV19 and TRBJ2-1, with 10 bases fitting TRBD2. CDR1 is LNHDA and CDR2 is SQIVND in the germline V gene (reference sequence). Trimming took 3 bases from V and 7 from J; bases not matched to a gene: 6. This CDR3 is built from 15 residues. CDR3 protein: CASSIVTSGMNEQFF. The CDR3 DNA follows: TGTGCCAGTAGTATCGTTACTAGCGGGATGAATGAGCAGTTCTTC.

The chain is built from TRBV6-5 and TRBJ2-2; the D gene could be TRBD1 or TRBD2 (5 bases each). This CDR3 region has 15 residues. The germline CDR1 and CDR2 sequences are MNHEY and SVGAGI. V lost 2 bases, J lost 3 bases, and 10 bases lay in between. CDR3 nucleotide sequence: TGTGCCAGCAGTTACGGGGGAGTGGACACCGGGGAGCTGTTTTTT. This encodes CASSYGGVDTGELFF.

The CDR3 loop is CASSWKANSYEQYF. The CDR3 DNA sequence: TGTGCCAGCAGTTGGAAGGCTAATTCCTACGAGCAGTACTTC. The rearrangement joins TRBV27 to TRBJ2-7, with no clear D. CDR1 is MNHEY and CDR2 is SMNVEV in the germline V gene (reference sequence). V lost 4 bases and J 1 base, leaving 11 bases between the germline ends. The CDR3 is made up of 14 amino acids.

A single count supports this clone. The V gene is TRBV29-1, the J gene TRBJ1-2; a possible D gene is TRBD1 (6 bases). Germline CDR1 is SQVTM and CDR2 is ANQGSEA. The CDR3 spans 16 residues. V lost 5 bases to trimming and J lost 0 bases, with 19 bases between them. The CDR3 region is CSVNGGPEGANYGYTF. CDR3 nucleotide sequence: TGCAGCGTTAACGGAGGGCCGGAGGGGGCTAACTATGGCTACACCTTC.

The rearrangement links TRBV5-1 to TRBJ2-5; D is unresolved. Deletions cut 5 bases from V and 2 bases from J, with 7 bases between. The CDR3 contains 12 residues. Germline V lookup: CDR1 SGHRS, CDR2 YFSETQ. The CDR3 DNA is TGCGCCAGCAGGCTCGGACAAGAGACCCAGTACTTC. Its translation is CASRLGQETQYF. The full variable domain, completed using reference TRBV5-1 and TRBJ2-5, is KAGVTQTPRYLIKTRGQQVTLSCSPISGHRSVSWYQQTPGQGLQFLFEYFSETQRNKGNFPGRFSGRQFSNSRSEMNVSTLELGDSALYLCASRLGQETQYFGPGTRLLVL.

The chain has TRBV7-6 and TRBJ2-2, with 7 positions matching TRBD1. V was pared by 5 bases and J by 2 bases, with 17 bases of the junction left unmatched. The CDR3 spans 19 residues. Germline V gene data show CDR1 as SGHVS and CDR2 as FNYEAQ. CDR3 amino acids: CASSLTPGGPGGNTGELFF. The CDR3 nucleotides are TGTGCCAGCAGCCTCACGCCCGGTGGGCCAGGGGGTAACACCGGGGAGCTGTTTTTT.

The chain recombines TRBV10-1 with TRBJ2-3; the D gene is possibly TRBD2 (5 bases). CDR3 length: 15 residues. Germline V lookup: CDR1 WNHNN, CDR2 SYGVQD (reference sequence). V was pared by 4 bases and J by 0 bases, with 11 bases between. CDR3 DNA sequence: TGCGCCAGCAGTGGTGGGGTAGCGAGCACAGATACGCAGTATTTT. Its protein product is CASSGGVASTDTQYF.

This chain uses TRBV12-5 with TRBJ2-7, with 14 bases aligning to TRBD2. This CDR3 region has 17 residues. From germline, CDR1 is LGHNT and CDR2 FRNRAP. The J segment lost 3 bases and the V segment lost 1 base, leaving 5 bases of the junction unmatched. The CDR3 loop is CASGLAGGLAGVYEQYF. The CDR3 DNA reads TGTGCTAGTGGTTTGGCCGGGGGACTAGCGGGAGTCTACGAGCAGTACTTC.

This chain connects TRBV6-6 to TRBJ2-1; no clear D gene. Germline V lookup: CDR1 MNHNY, CDR2 SVGAGI (reference sequence). Trimming shortened V by 2 bases and J by 4 bases, and 9 bases separated the two germline ends. The CDR3 covers 14 residues. Written as DNA, the CDR3 is TGTGCCAGCAGTTACGACATAACTTACAATGAGCAGTTCTTC. Translated: CASSYDITYNEQFF.

The V gene is TRBV25-1, the J gene TRBJ1-2; D call uncertain. This CDR3 is built from 12 residues. Trimming removed 3 bases at V and 8 bases at J, with 10 bases between. The V gene's germline CDR1 is MGHDK and CDR2 SYGVNS. The CDR3 protein is CASSDWGWGYTF. The CDR3 DNA is TGTGCCAGCAGTGATTGGGGTTGGGGCTACACCTTC.

V gene TRBV7-2 combines with J gene TRBJ2-5, with a weak D call TRBD2 (6 bases). Trimming stripped 1 base from V and 2 bases from J, with 14 bases between. Germline CDR1 SGHTA, CDR2 FQGNSA. This CDR3 is built from 16 residues. In DNA form, the CDR3 reads TGTGCCAGCAGCTTAGTATCCGGTGGAGGGCAAGAGACCCAGTACTTC. Translating it yields CASSLVSGGGQETQYF. Complete variable domain (other parts from reference TRBV7-2 and TRBJ2-5): GAGVSQSPSNKVTEKGKDVELRCDPISGHTALYWYRQSLGQGLEFLIYFQGNSAPDKSGLPSDRFSAERTGGSVSTLTIQRTQQEDSAVYLCASSLVSGGGQETQYFGPGTRLLVL.

The CDR3 sequence: CASSLTPGATDTQYF. In nucleotides, the CDR3 is TGTGCCAGCAGCTTAACCCCCGGGGCCACAGATACGCAGTATTTT. The chain joins TRBV7-9 to TRBJ2-3; D tentatively reads TRBD1 or TRBD2 (5 bases each). Germline assignment: CDR1 SEHNR and CDR2 FQNEAQ (reference sequence). Deletions cut 2 bases from V and 2 bases from J, with 11 bases between. The CDR3 runs 15 residues. The full variable domain, rest sourced from reference TRBV7-9 and TRBJ2-3, is DTGVSQNPRHKITKRGQNVTFRCDPISEHNRLYWYRQTLGQGPEFLTYFQNEAQLEKSRLLSDRFSAERPKGSFSTLEIQRTEQGDSAMYLCASSLTPGATDTQYFGPGTRLTVL.

The chain is built from TRBV6-5 and TRBJ2-5; perhaps TRBD1 as D (6 bases). The DNA end is more similar to TRBJ2-7, so the J call may be wrong. This CDR3 is 14 amino acids long. CDR1 MNHEY and CDR2 SVGAGI come from the germline V gene. CDR3 in amino acids: CASRPKGDSYEQYF. The CDR3 DNA reads as TGTGCCAGCCGCCCAAAGGGGGATTCCTACGAGCAGTACTTC.

The table lists this clone with a count of one. The J gene is TRBJ2-7, the V gene TRBV10-3, with D uncertain. V lost 2 bases and J 9 bases, leaving 11 bases between the germline ends. Germline CDR1 ENHRY, CDR2 SYGVKD. CDR3 length: 12 amino acids. The CDR3, as DNA: TGTGCCATCAGTGAGGAAGGACGGAGGCAGTACTTC. Protein: CAISEEGRRQYF.

The chain links TRBV7-3 to TRBJ2-1; 7 nucleotides align to TRBD2. Germline CDR1 reads SGHTA; CDR2 reads FQGTGA. V was pared by 5 bases and J by 16 bases, with 14 bases of the junction left unmatched. The CDR3 has 13 amino acids. The CDR3 loop reads CASSANRGEVGFF. The DNA of the CDR3 is TGTGCCAGCAGCGCAAATCGGGGGGAGGTAGGTTTCTTC.

The chain links TRBV5-1 to TRBJ2-3, with D possibly being TRBD2 (5 bases). Germline CDR1 and CDR2: SGHRS and YFSETQ. The CDR3 contains 16 residues. V shed 0 bases and J shed 1 base, with 12 bases lying between them. CDR3 sequence reads: CASSLGRAARTDTQYF. CDR3 nucleotides: TGCGCCAGCAGCTTGGGGCGGGCAGCTCGCACAGATACGCAGTATTTT. The full variable domain, completed using reference TRBV5-1 and TRBJ2-3, is KAGVTQTPRYLIKTRGQQVTLSCSPISGHRSVSWYQQTPGQGLQFLFEYFSETQRNKGNFPGRFSGRQFSNSRSEMNVSTLELGDSALYLCASSLGRAARTDTQYFGPGTRLTVL.

V is TRBV28 and J is TRBJ1-1; 8 bases align to TRBD1. The V segment lost 6 bases and the J segment 5 bases; nucleotides outside the gene matches: 11. The germline CDR1 and CDR2 sequences are MDHEN and SYDVKM. The CDR3 is made up of 15 amino acids. The CDR3 nucleotides read TGTGCCAGCAGACCCCCAGGGGGCCGGGAGACTGAAGCTTTCTTT. This sequence encodes CASRPPGGRETEAFF.